This T cell receptor beta chain is drawn from a study of T cell responses to AZD1222 COVID-19 vaccine. Study-wide results and limits: Vaccine-associated CD4 TCRs ranged over spike, dominating at 160-218 and 743-854.

Of note for this clone: The antigen is unknown.

This CDR3 spans 14 amino acids. Trimming cost V 4 bases and J 8 bases; bases outside gene matches: 8. CDR1 MGHRA and CDR2 YSYEKL come from the germline V gene. The method was immunoSEQ multiplex PCR; TCRdb's version includes in-frame clones alone and lacks a portion of them. The repertoire holds about 130,000 clones, with roughly 93% as singletons. The chain recombines TRBV4-1 with TRBJ2-1; TRBD2 matches 7 bases. The TCR comes from an adult who received the AZD1222 COVID-19 vaccine. Sequenced material: peripheral blood, taken 28 days after the second AZD1222 dose. For the CDR3, the DNA is TGCGCCAGCAGCCTCGAAAAGGGGAGGGATGAGCAGTTCTTC. It specifies CASSLEKGRDEQFF.